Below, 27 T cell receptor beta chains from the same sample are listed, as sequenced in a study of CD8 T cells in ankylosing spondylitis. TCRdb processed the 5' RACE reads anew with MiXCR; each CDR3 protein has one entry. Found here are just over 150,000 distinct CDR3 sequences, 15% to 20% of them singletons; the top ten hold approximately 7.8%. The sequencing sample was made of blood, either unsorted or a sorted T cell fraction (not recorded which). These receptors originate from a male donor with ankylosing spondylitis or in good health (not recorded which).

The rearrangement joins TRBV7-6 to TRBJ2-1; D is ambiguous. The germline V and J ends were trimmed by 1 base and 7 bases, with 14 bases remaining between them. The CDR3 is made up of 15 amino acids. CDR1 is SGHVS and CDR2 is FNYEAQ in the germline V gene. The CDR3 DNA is TGTGCCAGCAGCTTAGGGCCCCCCCACGGGAATGAGCAGTTCTTC. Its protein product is CASSLGPPHGNEQFF.

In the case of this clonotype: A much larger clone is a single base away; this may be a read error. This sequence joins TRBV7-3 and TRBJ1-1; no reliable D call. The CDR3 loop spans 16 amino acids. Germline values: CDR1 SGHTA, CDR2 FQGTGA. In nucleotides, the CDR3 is TGTGCCACCAGCTTAACGCGAAGTAGGATGAACACTGAAGCTTTCTTT. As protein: CATSLTRSRMNTEAFF.

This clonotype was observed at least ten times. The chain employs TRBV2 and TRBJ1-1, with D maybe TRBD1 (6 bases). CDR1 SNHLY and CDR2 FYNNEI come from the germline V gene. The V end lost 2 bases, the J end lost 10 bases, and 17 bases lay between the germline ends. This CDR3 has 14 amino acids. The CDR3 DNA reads TGTGCCAGCAGTGAATATCGCGCAGGGGTACCAGCTTTCTTT. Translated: CASSEYRAGVPAFF.

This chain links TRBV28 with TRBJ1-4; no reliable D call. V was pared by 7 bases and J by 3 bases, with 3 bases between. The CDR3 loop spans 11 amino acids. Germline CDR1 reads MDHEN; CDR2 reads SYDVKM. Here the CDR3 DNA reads TGTGCCAGCACTCCTAATGAAAAACTGTTTTTT. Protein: CASTPNEKLFF.

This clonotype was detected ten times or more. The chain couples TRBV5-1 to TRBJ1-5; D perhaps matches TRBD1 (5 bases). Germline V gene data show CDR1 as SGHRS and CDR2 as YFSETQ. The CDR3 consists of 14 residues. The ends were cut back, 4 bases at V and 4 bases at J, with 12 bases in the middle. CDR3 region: CASSPGEGNQPQHF. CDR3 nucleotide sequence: TGCGCCAGCAGCCCTGGTGAGGGGAATCAGCCCCAGCATTTT.

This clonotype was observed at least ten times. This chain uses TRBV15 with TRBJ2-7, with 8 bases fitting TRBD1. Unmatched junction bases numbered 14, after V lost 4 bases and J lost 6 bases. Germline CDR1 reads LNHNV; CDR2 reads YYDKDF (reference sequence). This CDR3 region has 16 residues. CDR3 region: CATSKRRTGSLVEQYF. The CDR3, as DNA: TGTGCCACCAGCAAGCGACGGACAGGGTCTCTCGTCGAGCAGTACTTC.

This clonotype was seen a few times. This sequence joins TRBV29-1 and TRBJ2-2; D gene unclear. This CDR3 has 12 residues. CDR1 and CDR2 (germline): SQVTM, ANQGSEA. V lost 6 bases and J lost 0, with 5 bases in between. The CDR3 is CSVSANTGELFF. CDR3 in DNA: TGCAGCGTATCGGCGAACACCGGGGAGCTGTTTTTT.

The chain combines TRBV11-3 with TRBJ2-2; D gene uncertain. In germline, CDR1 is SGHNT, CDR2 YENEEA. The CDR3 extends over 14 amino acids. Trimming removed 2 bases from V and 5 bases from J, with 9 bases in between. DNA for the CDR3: TGTGCCAGCAGCTTAAAGTCAAGTACCGGGGAGCTGTTTTTT. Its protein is CASSLKSSTGELFF.

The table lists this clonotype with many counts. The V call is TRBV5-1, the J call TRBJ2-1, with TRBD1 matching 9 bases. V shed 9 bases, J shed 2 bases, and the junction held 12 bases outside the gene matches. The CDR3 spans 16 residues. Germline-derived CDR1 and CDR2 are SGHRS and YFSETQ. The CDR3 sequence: CATMPSGTGTYNEQFF. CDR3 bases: TGCGCCACCATGCCGAGTGGGACAGGGACCTACAATGAGCAGTTCTTC.

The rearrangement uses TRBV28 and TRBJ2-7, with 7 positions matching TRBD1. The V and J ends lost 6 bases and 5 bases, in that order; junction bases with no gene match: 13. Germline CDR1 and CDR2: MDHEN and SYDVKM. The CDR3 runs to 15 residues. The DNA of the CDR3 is TGTGCCAGCAGCCATTCCCGACAGGGAGTACACGAGCAGTACTTC. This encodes CASSHSRQGVHEQYF.

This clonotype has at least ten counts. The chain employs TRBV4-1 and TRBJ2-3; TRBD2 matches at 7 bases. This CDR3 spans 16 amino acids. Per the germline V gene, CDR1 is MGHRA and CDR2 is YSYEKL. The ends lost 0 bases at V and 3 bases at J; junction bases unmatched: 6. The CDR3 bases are TGCGCCAGCAGCCAAGATGCTGGGGGGGGTACAGATACGCAGTATTTT. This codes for CASSQDAGGGTDTQYF.

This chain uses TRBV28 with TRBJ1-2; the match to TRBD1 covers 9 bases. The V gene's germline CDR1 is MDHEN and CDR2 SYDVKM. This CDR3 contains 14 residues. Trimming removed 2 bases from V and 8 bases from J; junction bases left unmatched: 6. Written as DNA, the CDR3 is TGTGCCAGCAGTTTAGGTGGGACAGGGCGAGGCTACACCTTC. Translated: CASSLGGTGRGYTF.

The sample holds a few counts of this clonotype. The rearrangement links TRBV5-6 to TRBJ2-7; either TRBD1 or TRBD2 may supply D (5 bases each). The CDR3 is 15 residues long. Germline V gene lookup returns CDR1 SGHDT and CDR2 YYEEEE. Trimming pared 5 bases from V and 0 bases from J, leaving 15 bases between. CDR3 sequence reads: CASSVEGLASYEQYF. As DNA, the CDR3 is TGTGCCAGCAGTGTCGAGGGGCTAGCCTCCTACGAGCAGTACTTC.

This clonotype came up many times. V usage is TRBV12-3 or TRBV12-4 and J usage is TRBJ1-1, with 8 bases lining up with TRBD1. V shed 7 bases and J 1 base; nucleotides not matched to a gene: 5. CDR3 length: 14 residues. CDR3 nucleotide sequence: TGTGCCAGCACCGCCACAGGGGGGAACACTGAAGCTTTCTTT. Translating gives CASTATGGNTEAFF.

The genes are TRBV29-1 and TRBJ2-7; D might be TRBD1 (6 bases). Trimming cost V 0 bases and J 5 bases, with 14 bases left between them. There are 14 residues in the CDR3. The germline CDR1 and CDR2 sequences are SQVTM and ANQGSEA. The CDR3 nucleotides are TGCAGCGTTGAAGATTACATAGGGGACAACGAGCAGTACTTC. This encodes CSVEDYIGDNEQYF.

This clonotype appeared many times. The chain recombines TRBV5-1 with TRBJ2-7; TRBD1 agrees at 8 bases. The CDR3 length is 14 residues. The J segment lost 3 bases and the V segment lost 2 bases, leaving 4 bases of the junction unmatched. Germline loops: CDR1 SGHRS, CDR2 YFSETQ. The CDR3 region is CASSLYGQGYEQYF. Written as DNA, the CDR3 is TGCGCCAGCAGCTTATATGGACAGGGCTACGAGCAGTACTTC.

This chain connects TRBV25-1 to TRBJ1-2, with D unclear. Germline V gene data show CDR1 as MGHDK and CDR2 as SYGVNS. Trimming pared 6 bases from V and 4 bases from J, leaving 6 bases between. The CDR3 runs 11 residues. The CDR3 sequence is CASSESYGYTF. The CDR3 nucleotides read TGTGCCAGCAGCGAAAGCTATGGCTACACCTTC.

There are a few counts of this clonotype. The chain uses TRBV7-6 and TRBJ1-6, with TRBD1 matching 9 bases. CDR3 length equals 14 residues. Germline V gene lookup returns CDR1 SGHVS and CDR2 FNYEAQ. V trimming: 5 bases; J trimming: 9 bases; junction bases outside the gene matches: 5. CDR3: CASSTGQGLSPLHF. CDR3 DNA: TGTGCCAGCAGCACGGGACAGGGTCTTTCACCCCTCCACTTT.

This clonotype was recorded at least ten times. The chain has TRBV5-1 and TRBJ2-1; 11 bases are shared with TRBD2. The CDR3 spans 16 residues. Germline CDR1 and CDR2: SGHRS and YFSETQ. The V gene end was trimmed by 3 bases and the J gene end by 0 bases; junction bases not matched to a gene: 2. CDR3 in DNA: TGCGCCAGCAGCTCGACTAGCGGGAACTCCTACAATGAGCAGTTCTTC. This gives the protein CASSSTSGNSYNEQFF.

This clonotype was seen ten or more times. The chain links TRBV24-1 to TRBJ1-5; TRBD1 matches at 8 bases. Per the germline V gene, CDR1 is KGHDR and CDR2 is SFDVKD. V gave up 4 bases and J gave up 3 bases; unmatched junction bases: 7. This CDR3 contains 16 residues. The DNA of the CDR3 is TGTGCCACCAGTGAAAGCGGACAGGGAGTCAATCAGCCCCAGCATTTT. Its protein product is CATSESGQGVNQPQHF.

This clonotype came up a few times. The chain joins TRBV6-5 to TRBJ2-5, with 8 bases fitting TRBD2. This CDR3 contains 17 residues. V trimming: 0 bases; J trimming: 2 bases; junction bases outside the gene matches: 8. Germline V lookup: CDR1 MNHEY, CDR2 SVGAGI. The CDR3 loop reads CASSYSRPGTRQETQYF. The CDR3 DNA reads TGTGCCAGCAGTTACTCCCGACCAGGGACTAGACAAGAGACCCAGTACTTC.

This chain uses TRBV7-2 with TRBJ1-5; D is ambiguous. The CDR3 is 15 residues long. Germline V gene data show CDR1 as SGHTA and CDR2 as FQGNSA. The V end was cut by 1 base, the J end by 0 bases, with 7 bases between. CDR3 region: CASSLVTTSNQPQHF. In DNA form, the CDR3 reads TGTGCCAGCAGCTTAGTGACAACTAGCAATCAGCCCCAGCATTTT.

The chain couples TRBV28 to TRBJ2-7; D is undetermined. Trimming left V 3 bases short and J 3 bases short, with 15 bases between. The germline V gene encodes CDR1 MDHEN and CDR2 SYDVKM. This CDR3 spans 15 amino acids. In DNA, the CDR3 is TGTGCCAGCAGTTTGTCCTGGTCACGGAGCTACGAGCAGTACTTC. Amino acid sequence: CASSLSWSRSYEQYF.

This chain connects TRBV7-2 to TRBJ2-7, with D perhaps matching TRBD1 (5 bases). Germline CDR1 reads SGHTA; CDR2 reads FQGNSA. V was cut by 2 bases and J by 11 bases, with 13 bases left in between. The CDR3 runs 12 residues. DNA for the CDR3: TGTGCCAGCAGCTTAAACCCGGAGACAGAGTACTTC. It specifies CASSLNPETEYF.

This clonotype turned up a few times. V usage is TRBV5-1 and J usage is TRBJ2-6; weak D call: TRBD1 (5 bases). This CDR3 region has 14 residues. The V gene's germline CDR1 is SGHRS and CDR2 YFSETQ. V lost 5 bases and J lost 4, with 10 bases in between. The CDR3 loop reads CASSPDSGANVLTF. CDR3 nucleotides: TGCGCCAGCAGTCCCGACAGCGGGGCCAACGTCCTGACTTTC.

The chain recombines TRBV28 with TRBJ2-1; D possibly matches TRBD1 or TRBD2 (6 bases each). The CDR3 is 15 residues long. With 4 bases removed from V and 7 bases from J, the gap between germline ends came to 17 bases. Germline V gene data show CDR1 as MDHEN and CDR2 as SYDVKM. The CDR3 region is CASSWELAGTNEQFF. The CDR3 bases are TGTGCCAGCAGTTGGGAACTAGCCGGGACAAATGAGCAGTTCTTC.

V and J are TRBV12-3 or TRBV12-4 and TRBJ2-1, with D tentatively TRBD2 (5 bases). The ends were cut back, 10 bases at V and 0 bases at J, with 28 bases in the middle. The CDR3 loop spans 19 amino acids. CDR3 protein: CAICSTSATPLYSYNEQFF. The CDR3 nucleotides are TGTGCCATCTGTTCAACTAGTGCTACCCCATTATACTCCTACAATGAGCAGTTCTTC.